This T cell receptor (beta chain) emerged from a study of CD8 T cell repertoires and HIV-1 epitope variants. Study details: Controls were a CMV, EBV and flu peptide pool, Ebola AY9 negative control, and no-peptide well. An approximately nine-day culture received IL-2, IL-7 and IL-15 on days 3 and 7.

TCRdb's copy holds only in-frame clones and misses some; the assay was immunoSEQ multiplex PCR. The sample shows about 3,100 clones, roughly two thirds of them seen only once. Study-wide results and limits: About 5 clonotypes recognized Nef KF9, one HW9, none TAALDMSHF.

About this clone: The antigen remains unidentified.

The CDR3 is 12 residues long. Germline CDR1 SGDLS, CDR2 YYNGEE. V lost 7 bases and J lost 3, with 7 bases in between. The sequence came from a male donor with HIV. The chain carries TRBV9 and TRBJ2-2; D unresolved. Specimen: cultured CD8+ T cells derived from PBMCs. The CDR3 here is CASGQDTGELFF. In DNA form, the CDR3 reads TGTGCCAGCGGCCAAGACACCGGGGAGCTGTTTTTT.